This T cell receptor (beta chain) emerged from a study of blood T cell repertoires in COVID-19. In the original workflow: It was from reference gene primer amplification that nucleated cell counts were estimated. The data were produced by immunoSEQ multiplex PCR, yet TCRdb's version contains in-frame clones alone and is incomplete. V, J and clone size derive from that table, while D and trimming were established from the DNA sequence. The table includes 75,000 to 100,000 clones, 75% to 85% detected once. In germline, CDR1 is SGHKS, CDR2 YYEKEE (reference sequence). CDR3 size: 17 residues. With 1 base clipped from V and 0 bases from J, the junction kept 7 bases outside the gene matches.

The source material was peripheral blood. The J gene is TRBJ2-1, the V gene TRBV5-5; 7 bases align to TRBD2. This TCR came from an elderly woman with acute or convalescent COVID-19. The CDR3 DNA reads as TGTGCCAGCAGCTTGCGACTAGCCGAATCCTCCTACAATGAGCAGTTCTTC. Its protein is CASSLRLAESSYNEQFF. Using reference TRBV5-5 and TRBJ2-1 for the parts outside the CDR3, the full variable domain is DAGVTQSPTHLIKTRGQQVTLRCSPISGHKSVSWYQQVLGQGPQFIFQYYEKEERGRGNFPDRFSARQFPNYSSELNVNALLLGDSALYLCASSLRLAESSYNEQFFGPGTRLTVL.